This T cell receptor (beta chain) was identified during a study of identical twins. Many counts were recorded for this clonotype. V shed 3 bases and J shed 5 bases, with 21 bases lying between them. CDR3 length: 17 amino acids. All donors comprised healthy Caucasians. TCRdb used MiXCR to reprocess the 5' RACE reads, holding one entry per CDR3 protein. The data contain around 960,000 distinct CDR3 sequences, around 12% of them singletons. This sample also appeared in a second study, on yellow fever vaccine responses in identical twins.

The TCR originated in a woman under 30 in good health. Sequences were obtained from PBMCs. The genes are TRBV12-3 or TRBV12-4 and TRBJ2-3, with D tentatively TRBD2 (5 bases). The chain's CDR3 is CASSLDRRRGSQDTQYF. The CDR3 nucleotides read TGTGCCAGCAGTTTGGATAGGCGTCGAGGGAGCCAAGATACGCAGTATTTT.